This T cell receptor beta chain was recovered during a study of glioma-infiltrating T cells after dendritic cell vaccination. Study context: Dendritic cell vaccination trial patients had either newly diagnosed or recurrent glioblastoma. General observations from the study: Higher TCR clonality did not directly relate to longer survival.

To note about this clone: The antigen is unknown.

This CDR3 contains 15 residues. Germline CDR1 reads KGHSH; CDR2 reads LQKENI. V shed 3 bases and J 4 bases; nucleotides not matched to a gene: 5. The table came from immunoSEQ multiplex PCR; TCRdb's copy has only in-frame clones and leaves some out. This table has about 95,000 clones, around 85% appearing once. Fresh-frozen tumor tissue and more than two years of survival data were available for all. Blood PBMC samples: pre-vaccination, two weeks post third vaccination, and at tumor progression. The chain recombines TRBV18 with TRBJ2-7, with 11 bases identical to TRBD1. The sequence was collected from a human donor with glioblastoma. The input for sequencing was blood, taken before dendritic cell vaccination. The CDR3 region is CASSPRTGGDYEQYF. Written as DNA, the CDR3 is TGTGCCAGCTCACCTCGGACAGGGGGCGATTACGAGCAGTACTTC.